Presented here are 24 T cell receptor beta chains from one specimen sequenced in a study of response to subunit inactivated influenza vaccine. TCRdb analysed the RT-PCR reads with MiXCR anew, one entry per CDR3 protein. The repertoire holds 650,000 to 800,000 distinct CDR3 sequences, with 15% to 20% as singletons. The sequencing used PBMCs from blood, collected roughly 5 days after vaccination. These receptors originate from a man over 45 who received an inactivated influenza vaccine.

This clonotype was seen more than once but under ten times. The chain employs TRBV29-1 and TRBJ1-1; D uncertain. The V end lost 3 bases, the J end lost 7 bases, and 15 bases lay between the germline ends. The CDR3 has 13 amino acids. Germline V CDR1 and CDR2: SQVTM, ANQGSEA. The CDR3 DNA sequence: TGCAGCGTTGACGTAAAGCCCTGGGGTGAAGCTTTCTTT. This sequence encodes CSVDVKPWGEAFF. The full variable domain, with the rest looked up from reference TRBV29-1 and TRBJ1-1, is SAVISQKPSRDICQRGTSLTIQCQVDSQVTMMFWYRQQPGQSLTLIATANQGSEATYESGFVIDKFPISRPNLTFSTLTVSNMSPEDSSIYLCSVDVKPWGEAFFGQGTRLTVV.

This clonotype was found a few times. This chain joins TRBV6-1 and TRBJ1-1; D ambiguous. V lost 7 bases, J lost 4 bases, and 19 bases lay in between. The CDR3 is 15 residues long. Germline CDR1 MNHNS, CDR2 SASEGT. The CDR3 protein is CASKLDGRRSTEAFF. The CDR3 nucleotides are TGTGCCAGCAAGCTAGACGGAAGACGGAGCACTGAAGCTTTCTTT.

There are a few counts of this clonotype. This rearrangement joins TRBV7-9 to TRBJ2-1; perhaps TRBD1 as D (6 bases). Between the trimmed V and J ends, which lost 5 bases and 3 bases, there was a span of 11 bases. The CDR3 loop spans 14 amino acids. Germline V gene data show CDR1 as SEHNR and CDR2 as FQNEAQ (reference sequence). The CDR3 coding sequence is TGTGCCAGCAGCACGGGGACATACTACAATGAGCAGTTCTTC. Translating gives CASSTGTYYNEQFF.

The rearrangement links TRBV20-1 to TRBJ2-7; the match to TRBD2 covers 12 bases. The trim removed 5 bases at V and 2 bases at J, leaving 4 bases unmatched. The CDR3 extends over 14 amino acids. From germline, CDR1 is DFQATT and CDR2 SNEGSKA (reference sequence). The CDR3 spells CSAYRLAGAYEQYF. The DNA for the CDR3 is TGCAGTGCTTACCGACTAGCGGGAGCCTACGAGCAGTACTTC.

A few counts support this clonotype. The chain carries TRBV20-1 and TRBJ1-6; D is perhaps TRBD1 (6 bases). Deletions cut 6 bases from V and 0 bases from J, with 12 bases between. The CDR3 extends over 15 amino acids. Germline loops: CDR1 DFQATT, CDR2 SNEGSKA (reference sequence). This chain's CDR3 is CSAQGSRSYNSPLHF. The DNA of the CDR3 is TGCAGTGCCCAGGGGTCCCGCTCCTATAATTCACCCCTCCACTTT.

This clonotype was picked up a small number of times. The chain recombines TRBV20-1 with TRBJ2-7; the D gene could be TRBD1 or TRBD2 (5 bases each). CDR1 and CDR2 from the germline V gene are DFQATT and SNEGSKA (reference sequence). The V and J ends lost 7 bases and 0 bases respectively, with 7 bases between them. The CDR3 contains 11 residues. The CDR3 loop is CSGGSSYEQYF. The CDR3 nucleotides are TGCAGTGGGGGGAGCTCCTACGAGCAGTACTTC.

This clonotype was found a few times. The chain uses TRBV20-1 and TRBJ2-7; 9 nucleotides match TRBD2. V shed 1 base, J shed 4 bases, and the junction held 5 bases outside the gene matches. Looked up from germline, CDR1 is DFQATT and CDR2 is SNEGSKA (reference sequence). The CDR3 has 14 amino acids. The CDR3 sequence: CSARGGGGGYEQYF. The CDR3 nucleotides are TGCAGTGCTAGAGGTGGCGGGGGGGGGTACGAGCAGTACTTC.

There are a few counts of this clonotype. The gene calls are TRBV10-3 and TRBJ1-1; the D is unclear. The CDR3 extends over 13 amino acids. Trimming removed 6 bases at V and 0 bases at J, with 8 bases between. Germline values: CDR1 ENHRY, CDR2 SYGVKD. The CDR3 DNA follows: TGTGCCATCAGCCTACAGATGAACACTGAAGCTTTCTTT. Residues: CAISLQMNTEAFF.

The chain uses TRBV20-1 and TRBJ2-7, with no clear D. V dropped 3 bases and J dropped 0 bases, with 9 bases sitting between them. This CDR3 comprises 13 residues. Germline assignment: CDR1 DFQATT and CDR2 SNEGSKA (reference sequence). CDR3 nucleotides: TGCAGTGCTAGCAGGTCGTCCTCCTACGAGCAGTACTTC. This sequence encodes CSASRSSSYEQYF.

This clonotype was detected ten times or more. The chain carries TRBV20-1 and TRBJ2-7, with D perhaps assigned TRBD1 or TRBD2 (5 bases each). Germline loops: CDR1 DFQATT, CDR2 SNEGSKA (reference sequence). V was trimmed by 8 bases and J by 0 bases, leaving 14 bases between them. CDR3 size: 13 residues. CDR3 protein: CSPRGDLSYEQYF. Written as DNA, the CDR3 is TGCAGTCCCAGAGGGGACCTCTCCTACGAGCAGTACTTC.

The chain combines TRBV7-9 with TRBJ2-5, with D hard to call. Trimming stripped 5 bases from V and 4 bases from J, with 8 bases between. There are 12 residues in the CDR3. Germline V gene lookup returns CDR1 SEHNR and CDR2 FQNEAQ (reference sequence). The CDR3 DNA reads TGTGCCAGCAGCGCCGTACGAGAGACCCAGTACTTC. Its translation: CASSAVRETQYF.

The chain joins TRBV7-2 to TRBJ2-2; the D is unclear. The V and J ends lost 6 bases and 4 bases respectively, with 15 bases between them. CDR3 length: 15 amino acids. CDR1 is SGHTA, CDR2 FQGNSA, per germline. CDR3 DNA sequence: TGTGCCAGCAGTTCCTTGCGGACGGTCACCGGGGAGCTGTTTTTT. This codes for CASSSLRTVTGELFF.

DNA of the CDR3: TGTGCCAGCAGCTTAGTTGGTGGATTCTTAGCGGCTACTCAAGAGACCCAGTACTTC. It is translated as CASSLVGGFLAATQETQYF. The gene calls are TRBV11-2 and TRBJ2-5; a weak D match, TRBD2 (6 bases). The CDR3 is made up of 19 amino acids. Germline V lookup: CDR1 SGHAT, CDR2 FQNNGV. V lost 1 base to trimming and J lost 2 bases, with 23 bases between them.

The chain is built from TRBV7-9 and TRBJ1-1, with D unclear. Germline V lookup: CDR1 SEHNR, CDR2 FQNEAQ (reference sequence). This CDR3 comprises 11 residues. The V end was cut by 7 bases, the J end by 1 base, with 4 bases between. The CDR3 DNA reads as TGTGCCAGCATCACGAACACTGAAGCTTTCTTT. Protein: CASITNTEAFF. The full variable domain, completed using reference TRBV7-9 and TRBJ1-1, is DTGVSQNPRHKITKRGQNVTFRCDPISEHNRLYWYRQTLGQGPEFLTYFQNEAQLEKSRLLSDRFSAERPKGSFSTLEIQRTEQGDSAMYLCASITNTEAFFGQGTRLTVV.

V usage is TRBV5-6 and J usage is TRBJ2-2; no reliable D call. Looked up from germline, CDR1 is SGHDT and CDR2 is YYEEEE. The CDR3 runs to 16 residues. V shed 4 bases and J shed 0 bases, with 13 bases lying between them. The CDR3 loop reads CASSPLMVANTGELFF. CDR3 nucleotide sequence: TGTGCCAGCAGCCCCCTGATGGTTGCGAACACCGGGGAGCTGTTTTTT. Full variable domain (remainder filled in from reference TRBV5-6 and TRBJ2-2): DAGVTQSPTHLIKTRGQQVTLRCSPKSGHDTVSWYQQALGQGPQFIFQYYEEEERQRGNFPDRFSGHQFPNYSSELNVNALLLGDSALYLCASSPLMVANTGELFFGEGSRLTVL.

CDR3 bases: TGTGCCAGCAATCGGGGGGGAGAGACCCAGTACTTC. Translated, it gives CASNRGGETQYF. The chain carries TRBV7-9 and TRBJ2-5, with 8 bases lining up with TRBD2. Germline V gene data show CDR1 as SEHNR and CDR2 as FQNEAQ (reference sequence). Unmatched junction bases numbered 2, after V lost 7 bases and J lost 4 bases. This CDR3 has 12 residues. Drawing the rest from reference TRBV7-9 and TRBJ2-5, the complete variable domain is DTGVSQNPRHKITKRGQNVTFRCDPISEHNRLYWYRQTLGQGPEFLTYFQNEAQLEKSRLLSDRFSAERPKGSFSTLEIQRTEQGDSAMYLCASNRGGETQYFGPGTRLLVL.

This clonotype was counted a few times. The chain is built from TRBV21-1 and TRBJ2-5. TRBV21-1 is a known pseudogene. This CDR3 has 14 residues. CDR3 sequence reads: CASIGQTYQETQYF. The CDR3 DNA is TGTGCCAGCATTGGCCAGACGTACCAAGAGACCCAGTACTTC.

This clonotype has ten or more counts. The CDR3 nucleotides are TGCGCCAGCAGTCTCGACAGGGGGGATATCTATGGCTACACCTTC. Protein product: CASSLDRGDIYGYTF. The V gene is TRBV4-3, the J gene TRBJ1-2; 9 nucleotides align to TRBD1. CDR1 is LGHNA, CDR2 YSLEER, per germline. The CDR3 has 15 amino acids. With 6 bases clipped from V and 4 bases from J, the junction kept 9 bases outside the gene matches.

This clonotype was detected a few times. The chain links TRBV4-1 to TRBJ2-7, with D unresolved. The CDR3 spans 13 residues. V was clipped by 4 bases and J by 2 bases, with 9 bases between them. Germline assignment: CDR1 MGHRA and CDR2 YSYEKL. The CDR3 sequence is CASSPSRTYEQYF. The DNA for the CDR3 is TGCGCCAGCAGCCCATCGAGGACCTACGAGCAGTACTTC.

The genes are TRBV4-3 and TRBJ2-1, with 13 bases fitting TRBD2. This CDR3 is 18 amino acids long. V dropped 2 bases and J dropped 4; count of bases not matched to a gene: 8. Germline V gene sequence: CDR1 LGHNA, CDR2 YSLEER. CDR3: CASSQQGLAGSFYNEQFF. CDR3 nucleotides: TGCGCCAGCAGCCAACAGGGACTAGCGGGATCCTTTTACAATGAGCAGTTCTTC.

The CDR3 nucleotides read TGTGCCATCAGTGAGACCATATACGAGCAGTACTTC. Protein sequence: CAISETIYEQYF. This chain joins TRBV10-3 and TRBJ2-7, with D unresolved. Germline V CDR1 and CDR2: ENHRY, SYGVKD. Trimming removed 2 bases from V and 4 bases from J, with 6 bases in between. The CDR3 runs to 12 residues.

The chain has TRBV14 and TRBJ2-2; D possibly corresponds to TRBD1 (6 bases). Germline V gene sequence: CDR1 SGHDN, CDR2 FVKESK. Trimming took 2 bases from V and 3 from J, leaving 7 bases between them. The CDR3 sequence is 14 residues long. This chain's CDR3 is CASSQRQDTGELFF. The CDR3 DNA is TGTGCCAGCAGCCAACGACAGGACACCGGGGAGCTGTTTTTT.

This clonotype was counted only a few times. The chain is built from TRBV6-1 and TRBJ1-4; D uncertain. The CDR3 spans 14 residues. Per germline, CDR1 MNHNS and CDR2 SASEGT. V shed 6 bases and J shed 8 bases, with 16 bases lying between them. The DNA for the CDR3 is TGTGCCAGCAGGGGAAGGGTTACAAAGGAAAAACTGTTTTTT. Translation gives CASRGRVTKEKLFF.

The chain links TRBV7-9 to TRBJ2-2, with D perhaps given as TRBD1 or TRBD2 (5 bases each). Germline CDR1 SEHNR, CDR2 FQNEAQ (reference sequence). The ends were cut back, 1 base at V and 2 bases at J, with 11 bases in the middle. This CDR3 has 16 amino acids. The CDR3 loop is CASSLGPGRNTGELFF. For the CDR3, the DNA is TGTGCCAGCAGCTTAGGTCCGGGGCGAAACACCGGGGAGCTGTTTTTT.